The present entry profiles one TCR beta chain with its context. Antigen specificity is unknown. This sample is drawn from a study of Ad26.COV2.S vaccination and SARS-CoV-2 variants. Study-level findings and limits: Participants given vaccine showed non-spike TCR breadth similar to that of placebo recipients. Compared with placebo recipients, vaccine recipients had higher spike-specific TCR breadth.

Germline V gene data show CDR1 as SNHLY and CDR2 as FYNNEI. V was trimmed by 4 bases and J by 8 bases, leaving 11 bases between them. The CDR3 spans 12 residues. Treatment specified: around 19 received Ad26.COV2.S at low or high dose, single or two shots; 5 received placebo; per-sample allocation not given. At day 63 after the first vaccine or placebo injection, samples were drawn. In Boston, an adult donor aged 18-55 years took part. Only in-frame clones appear in the TCRdb table, and some are missing; sequencing was by immunoSEQ multiplex PCR. The sample has about 440,000 clones; roughly 88% are singletons.

This rearrangement joins TRBV2 to TRBJ1-2, with D hard to call. Sequenced here: peripheral blood, sampled in a trial of Ad26.COV2.S vaccine versus placebo. This sequence originates from a person aged 18-60 years who received the Ad26.COV2.S COVID-19 vaccine or a placebo. The CDR3 nucleotides are TGTGCCAGCAGTGGGGAGATTTCAGGCTACACCTTC. Its translation is CASSGEISGYTF.